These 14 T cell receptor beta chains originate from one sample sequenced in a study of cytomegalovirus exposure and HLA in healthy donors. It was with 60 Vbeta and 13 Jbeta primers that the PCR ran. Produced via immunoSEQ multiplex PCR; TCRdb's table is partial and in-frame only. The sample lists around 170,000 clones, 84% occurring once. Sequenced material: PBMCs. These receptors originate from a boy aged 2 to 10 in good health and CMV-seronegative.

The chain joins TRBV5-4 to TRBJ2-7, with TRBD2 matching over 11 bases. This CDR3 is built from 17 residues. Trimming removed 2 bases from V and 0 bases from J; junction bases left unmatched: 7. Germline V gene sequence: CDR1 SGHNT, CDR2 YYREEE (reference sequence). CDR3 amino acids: CASSFAGGLAVSYEQYF. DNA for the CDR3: TGTGCCAGCAGCTTCGCTGGGGGACTAGCGGTCTCCTACGAGCAGTACTTC.

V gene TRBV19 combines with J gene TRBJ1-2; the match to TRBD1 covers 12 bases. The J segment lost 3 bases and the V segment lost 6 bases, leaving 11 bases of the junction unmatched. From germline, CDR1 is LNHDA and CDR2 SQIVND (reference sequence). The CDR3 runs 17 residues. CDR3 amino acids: CASRSTTGTGGYYGYTF. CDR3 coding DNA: TGTGCCAGTAGAAGTACGACCGGGACAGGGGGCTACTATGGCTACACCTTC. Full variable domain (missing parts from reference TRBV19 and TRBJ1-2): DGGITQSPKYLFRKEGQNVTLSCEQNLNHDAMYWYRQDPGQGLRLIYYSQIVNDFQKGDIAEGYSVSREKKESFPLTVTSAQKNPTAFYLCASRSTTGTGGYYGYTFGSGTRLTVV.

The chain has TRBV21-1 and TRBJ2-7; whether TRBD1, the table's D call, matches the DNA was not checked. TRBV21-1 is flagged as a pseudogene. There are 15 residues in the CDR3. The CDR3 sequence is CASSHPATPPHEQYF. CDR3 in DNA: TGTGCCAGCAGTCACCCCGCGACACCCCCTCACGAGCAGTACTTC.

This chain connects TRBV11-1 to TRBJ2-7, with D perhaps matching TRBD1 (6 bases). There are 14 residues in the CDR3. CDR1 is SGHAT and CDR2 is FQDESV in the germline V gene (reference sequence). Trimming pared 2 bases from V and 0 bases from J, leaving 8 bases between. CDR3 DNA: TGTGCCAGCAGCTTACAGGGGCCCTCCTACGAGCAGTACTTC. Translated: CASSLQGPSYEQYF. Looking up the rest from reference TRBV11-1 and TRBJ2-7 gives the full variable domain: EAEVAQSPRYKITEKSQAVAFWCDPISGHATLYWYRQILGQGPELLVQFQDESVVDDSQLPKDRFSAERLKGVDSTLKIQPAELGDSAMYLCASSLQGPSYEQYFGPGTRLTVT.

CDR3: CASSQGVSYEQYF. CDR3 DNA: TGCGCCAGCAGCCAGGGAGTATCCTACGAGCAGTACTTC. This sequence joins TRBV4-1 and TRBJ2-7, with D possibly TRBD2 on 5 matching bases. This CDR3 region has 13 residues. Looked up from germline, CDR1 is MGHRA and CDR2 is YSYEKL. V was shortened by 3 bases and J by 1 base, with 7 bases between the two germline ends.

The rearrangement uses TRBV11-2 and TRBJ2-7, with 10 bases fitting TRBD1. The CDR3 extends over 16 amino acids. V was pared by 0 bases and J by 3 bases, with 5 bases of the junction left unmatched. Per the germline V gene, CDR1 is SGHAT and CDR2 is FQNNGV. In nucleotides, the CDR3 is TGTGCCAGCAGCTTAGAAGATAGGGACAGGGGCTACGAGCAGTACTTC. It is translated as CASSLEDRDRGYEQYF.

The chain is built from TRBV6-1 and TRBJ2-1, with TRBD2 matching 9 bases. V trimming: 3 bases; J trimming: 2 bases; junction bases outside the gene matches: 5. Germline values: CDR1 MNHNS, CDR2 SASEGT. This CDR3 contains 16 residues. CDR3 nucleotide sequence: TGTGCCAGCAGTGAGCCGGGCGGGAGGGCCTACAATGAGCAGTTCTTC. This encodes CASSEPGGRAYNEQFF.

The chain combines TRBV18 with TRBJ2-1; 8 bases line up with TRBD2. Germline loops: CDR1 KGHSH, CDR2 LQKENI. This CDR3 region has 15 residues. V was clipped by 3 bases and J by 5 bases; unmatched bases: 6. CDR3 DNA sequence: TGTGCCAGCTCACCGCCCCGACTAGCGCACAATGAGCAGTTCTTC. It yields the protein CASSPPRLAHNEQFF.

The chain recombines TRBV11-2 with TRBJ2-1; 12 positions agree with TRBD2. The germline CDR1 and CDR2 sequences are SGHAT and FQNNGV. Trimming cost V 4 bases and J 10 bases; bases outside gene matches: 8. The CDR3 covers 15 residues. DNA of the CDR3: TGTGCCAGCAGCTCCTCCGGACTAGCGGGATACGAGCAGTTCTTC. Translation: CASSSSGLAGYEQFF.

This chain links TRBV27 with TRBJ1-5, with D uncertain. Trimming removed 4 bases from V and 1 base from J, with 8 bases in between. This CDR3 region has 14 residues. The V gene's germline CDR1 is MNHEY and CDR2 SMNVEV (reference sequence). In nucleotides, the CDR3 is TGTGCCAGCAGTTCCCACACAAGCAATCAGCCCCAGCATTTT. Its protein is CASSSHTSNQPQHF.

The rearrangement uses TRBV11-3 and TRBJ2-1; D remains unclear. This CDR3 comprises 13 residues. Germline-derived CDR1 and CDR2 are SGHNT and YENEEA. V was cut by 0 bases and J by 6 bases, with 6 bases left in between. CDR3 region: CASSLDGLNEQFF. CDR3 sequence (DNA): TGTGCCAGCAGCTTAGACGGTCTCAATGAGCAGTTCTTC.

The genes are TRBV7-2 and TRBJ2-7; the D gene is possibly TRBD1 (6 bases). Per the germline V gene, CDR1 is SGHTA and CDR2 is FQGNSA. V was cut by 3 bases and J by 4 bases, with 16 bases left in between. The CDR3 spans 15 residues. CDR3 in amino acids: CASSFPGVVKYEQYF. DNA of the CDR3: TGTGCCAGCAGCTTCCCAGGGGTAGTCAAATACGAGCAGTACTTC.

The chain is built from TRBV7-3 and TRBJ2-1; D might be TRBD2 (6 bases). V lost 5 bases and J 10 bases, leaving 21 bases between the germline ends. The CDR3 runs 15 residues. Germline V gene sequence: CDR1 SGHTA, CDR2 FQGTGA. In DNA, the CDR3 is TGTGCCAGCAGCCTGGCTCGGACGGGAGTAAAAGAGCAGTTCTTC. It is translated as CASSLARTGVKEQFF.

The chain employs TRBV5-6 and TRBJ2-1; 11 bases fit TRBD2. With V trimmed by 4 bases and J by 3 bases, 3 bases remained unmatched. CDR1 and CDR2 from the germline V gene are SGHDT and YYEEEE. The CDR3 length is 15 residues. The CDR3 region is CASSHGLAGYNEQFF. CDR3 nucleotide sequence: TGTGCCAGCAGCCATGGACTAGCGGGCTACAATGAGCAGTTCTTC.